Sequencing of this TCR beta chain was carried out in a study of neoadjuvant anti-PD-1 for oral cavity cancer. Clones were read by immunoSEQ multiplex PCR, and TCRdb kept only the in-frame ones, dropping some. Altogether about 16,000 clones are present, more than 70% being singletons, with the ten largest covering about 2.4%. The CDR3 has 15 residues. Looked up from germline, CDR1 is SGHKS and CDR2 is YYEKEE (reference sequence). J lost 0 bases, V lost 3 bases, and 6 bases had no gene match. A note on this clone: Its antigen is still unknown.

Study-level findings and limits: Each response group had just a few patients in TCR analyses.

The J gene is TRBJ2-7, the V gene TRBV5-5; 7 nucleotides match TRBD2. This specimen consisted of PBMCs, obtained before nivolumab (anti-PD-1) treatment. The TCR originated in a person between 40 and 79 years old with oral cavity squamous cell carcinoma. The CDR3 region has the DNA TGTGCCAGCAGCTCGATTGGGGGGGGCTCCTACGAGCAGTACTTC. Its translation: CASSSIGGGSYEQYF.